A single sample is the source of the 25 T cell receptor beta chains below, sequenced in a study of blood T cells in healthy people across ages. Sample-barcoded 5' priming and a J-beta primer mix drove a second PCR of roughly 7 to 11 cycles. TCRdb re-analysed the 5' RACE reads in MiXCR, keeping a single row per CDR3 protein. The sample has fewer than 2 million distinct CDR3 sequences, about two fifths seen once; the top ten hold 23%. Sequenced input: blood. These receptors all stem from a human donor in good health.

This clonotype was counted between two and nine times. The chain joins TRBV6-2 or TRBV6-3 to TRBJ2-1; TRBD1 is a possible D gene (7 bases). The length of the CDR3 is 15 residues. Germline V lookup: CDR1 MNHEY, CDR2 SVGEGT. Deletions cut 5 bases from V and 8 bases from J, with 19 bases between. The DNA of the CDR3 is TGTGCCAGCAGTCAGGGGGGCCCAAGCACCCATGAGCAGTTCTTC. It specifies CASSQGGPSTHEQFF.

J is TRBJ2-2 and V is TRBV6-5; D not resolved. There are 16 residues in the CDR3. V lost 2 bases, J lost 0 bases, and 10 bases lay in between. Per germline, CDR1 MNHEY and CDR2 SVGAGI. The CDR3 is CASSYSSTANTGELFF. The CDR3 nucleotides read TGTGCCAGCAGTTACAGCAGTACCGCGAACACCGGGGAGCTGTTTTTT.

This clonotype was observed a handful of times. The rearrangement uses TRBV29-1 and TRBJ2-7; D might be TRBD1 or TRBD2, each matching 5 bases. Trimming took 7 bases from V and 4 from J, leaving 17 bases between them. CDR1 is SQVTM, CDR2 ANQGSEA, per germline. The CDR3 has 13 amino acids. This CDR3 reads CSAGRGLGYEQYF. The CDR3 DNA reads TGCAGCGCCGGCCGGGGCTTAGGATACGAGCAGTACTTC.

The CDR3 sequence is CASRRGGDNEQFF. CDR3 DNA sequence: TGTGCCAGCAGGCGAGGGGGGGACAATGAGCAGTTCTTC. The V call is TRBV4-2, the J call TRBJ2-1, with a tentative D call TRBD2 (7 bases). The V end was cut by 6 bases, the J end by 5 bases, with 11 bases between. Germline V CDR1 and CDR2: LGHNA, YNFKEQ. The CDR3 length is 13 residues.

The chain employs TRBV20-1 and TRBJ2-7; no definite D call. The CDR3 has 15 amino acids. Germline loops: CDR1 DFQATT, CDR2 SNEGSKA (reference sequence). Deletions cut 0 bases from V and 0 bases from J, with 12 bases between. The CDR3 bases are TGCAGTGCTAGAGATCCCCGCAAGAGCTCCTACGAGCAGTACTTC. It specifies CSARDPRKSSYEQYF.

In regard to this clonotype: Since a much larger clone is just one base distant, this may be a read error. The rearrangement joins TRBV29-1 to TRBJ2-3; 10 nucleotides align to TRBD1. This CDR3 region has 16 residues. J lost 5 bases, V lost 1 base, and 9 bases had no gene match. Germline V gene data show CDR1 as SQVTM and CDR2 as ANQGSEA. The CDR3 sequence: CSVEGRPGQGRDTQYF. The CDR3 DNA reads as TGCAGCGTTGAAGGCCGACCGGGACAGGGGCGAGATACGCAGTATTTT.

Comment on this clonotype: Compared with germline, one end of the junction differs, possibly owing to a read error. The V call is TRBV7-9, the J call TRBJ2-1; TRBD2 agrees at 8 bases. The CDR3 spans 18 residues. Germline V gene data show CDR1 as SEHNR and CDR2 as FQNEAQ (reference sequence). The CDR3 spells CASSLAWERGSSYSEQFF. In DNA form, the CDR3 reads TGTGCCAGCAGCTTAGCGTGGGAGCGGGGGAGCTCCTACAGTGAGCAGTTCTTC.

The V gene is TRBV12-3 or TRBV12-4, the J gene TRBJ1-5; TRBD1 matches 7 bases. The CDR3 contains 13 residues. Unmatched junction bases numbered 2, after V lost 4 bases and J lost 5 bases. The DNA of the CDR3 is TGTGCCAGCAGTTGGGACAGCGATCAGCCCCAGCATTTT. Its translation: CASSWDSDQPQHF.

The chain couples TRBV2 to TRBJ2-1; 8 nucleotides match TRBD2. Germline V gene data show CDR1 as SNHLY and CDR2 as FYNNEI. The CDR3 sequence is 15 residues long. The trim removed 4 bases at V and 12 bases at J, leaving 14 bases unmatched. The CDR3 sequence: CASSVNTGFTSGQFF. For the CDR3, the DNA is TGTGCCAGCAGTGTAAACACAGGGTTTACTAGCGGGCAGTTCTTC. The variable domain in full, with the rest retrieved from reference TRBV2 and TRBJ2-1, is EPEVTQTPSHQVTQMGQEVILRCVPISNHLYFYWYRQILGQKVEFLVSFYNNEISEKSEIFDDQFSVERPDGSNFTLKIRSTKLEDSAMYFCASSVNTGFTSGQFFGPGTRLTVL.

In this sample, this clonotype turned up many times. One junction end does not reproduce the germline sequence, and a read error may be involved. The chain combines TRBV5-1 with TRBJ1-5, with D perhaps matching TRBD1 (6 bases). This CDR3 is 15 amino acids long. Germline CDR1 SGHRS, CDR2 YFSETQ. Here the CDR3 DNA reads TGTGCCAGCAGTTTAGGGGCAGGGGGCAATCAGCCCCAGCATTTT. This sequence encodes CASSLGAGGNQPQHF.

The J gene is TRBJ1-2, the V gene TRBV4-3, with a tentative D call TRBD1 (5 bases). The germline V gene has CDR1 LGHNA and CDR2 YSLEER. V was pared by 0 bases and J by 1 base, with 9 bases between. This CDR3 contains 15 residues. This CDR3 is CASSQEDSNNYGYTF. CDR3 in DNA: TGCGCCAGCAGCCAAGAAGACAGTAATAACTATGGCTACACCTTC.

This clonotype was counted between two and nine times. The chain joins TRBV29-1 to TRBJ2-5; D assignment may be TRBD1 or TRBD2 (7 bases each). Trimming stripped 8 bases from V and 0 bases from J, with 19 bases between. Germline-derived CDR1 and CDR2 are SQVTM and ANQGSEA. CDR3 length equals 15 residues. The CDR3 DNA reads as TGCAGCTCATCCAGGGGGGGACAGTACCAAGAGACCCAGTACTTC. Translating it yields CSSSRGGQYQETQYF.

The CDR3 protein is CATSDLRAGGLGNEQFF. The CDR3, as DNA: TGTGCCACCAGTGATTTGCGAGCGGGGGGTCTCGGCAATGAGCAGTTCTTC. The chain links TRBV24-1 to TRBJ2-1; 9 positions match TRBD2. In germline, CDR1 is KGHDR, CDR2 SFDVKD. This CDR3 comprises 17 residues. V dropped 0 bases and J dropped 6; count of bases not matched to a gene: 8.

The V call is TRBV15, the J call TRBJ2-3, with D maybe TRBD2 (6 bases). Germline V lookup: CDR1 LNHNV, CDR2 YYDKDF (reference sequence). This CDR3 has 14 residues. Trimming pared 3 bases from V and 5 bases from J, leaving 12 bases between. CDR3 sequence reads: CATSSGGTLDTQYF. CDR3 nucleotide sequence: TGTGCCACCAGCAGTGGGGGGACTCTAGATACGCAGTATTTT.

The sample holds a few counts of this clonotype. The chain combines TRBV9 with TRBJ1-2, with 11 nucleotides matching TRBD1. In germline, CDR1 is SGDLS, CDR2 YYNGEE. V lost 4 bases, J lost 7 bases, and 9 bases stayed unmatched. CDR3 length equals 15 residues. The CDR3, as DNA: TGTGCCAGCAGCATTGCCGGGACAGGGGGAGTTGGCTACACCTTC. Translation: CASSIAGTGGVGYTF.

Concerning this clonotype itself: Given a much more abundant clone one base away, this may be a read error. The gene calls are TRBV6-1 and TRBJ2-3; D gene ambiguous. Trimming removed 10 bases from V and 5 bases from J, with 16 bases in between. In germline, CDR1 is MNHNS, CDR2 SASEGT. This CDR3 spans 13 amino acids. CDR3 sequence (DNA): TGTGCCACTTCGCGTGGGGTAGGAGATACGCAGTATTTT. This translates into CATSRGVGDTQYF.

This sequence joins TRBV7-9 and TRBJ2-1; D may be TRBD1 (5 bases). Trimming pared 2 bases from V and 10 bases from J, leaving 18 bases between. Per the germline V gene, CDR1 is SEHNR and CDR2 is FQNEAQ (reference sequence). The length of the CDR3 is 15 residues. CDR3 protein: CASSLSMSAQGEQFF. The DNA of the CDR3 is TGTGCCAGCAGCTTATCGATGTCCGCCCAGGGAGAGCAGTTCTTC.

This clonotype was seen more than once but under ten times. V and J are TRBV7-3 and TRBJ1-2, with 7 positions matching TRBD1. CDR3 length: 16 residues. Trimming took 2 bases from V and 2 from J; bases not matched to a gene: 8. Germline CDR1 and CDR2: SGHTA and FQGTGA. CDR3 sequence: CASSLSISTGNYGYTF. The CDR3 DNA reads TGTGCCAGCAGCTTATCCATATCGACAGGGAACTATGGCTACACCTTC.

CDR3 in DNA: TGTGCCACCAGTGACTTGTGGAGGGAGACCCAGTACTTC. Translated: CATSDLWRETQYF. The V gene is TRBV24-1, the J gene TRBJ2-5, with TRBD2 as a possible D gene (5 bases). The CDR3 covers 13 residues. CDR1 is KGHDR, CDR2 SFDVKD, per germline. V dropped 4 bases and J dropped 5 bases, with 10 bases sitting between them.

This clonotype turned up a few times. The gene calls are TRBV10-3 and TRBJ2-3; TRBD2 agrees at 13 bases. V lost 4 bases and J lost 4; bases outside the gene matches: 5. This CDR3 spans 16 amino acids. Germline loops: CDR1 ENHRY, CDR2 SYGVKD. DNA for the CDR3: TGTGCCATCAGTGGTACTAGCGGGGGGGCCTCAGATACGCAGTATTTT. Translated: CAISGTSGGASDTQYF.

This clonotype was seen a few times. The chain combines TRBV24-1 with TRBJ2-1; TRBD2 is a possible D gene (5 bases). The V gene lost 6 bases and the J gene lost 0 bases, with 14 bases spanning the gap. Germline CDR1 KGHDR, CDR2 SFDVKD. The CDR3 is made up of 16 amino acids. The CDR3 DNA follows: TGTGCCACCAGTCATGGACTTTCTAGCTCCTACAATGAGCAGTTCTTC. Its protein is CATSHGLSSSYNEQFF.

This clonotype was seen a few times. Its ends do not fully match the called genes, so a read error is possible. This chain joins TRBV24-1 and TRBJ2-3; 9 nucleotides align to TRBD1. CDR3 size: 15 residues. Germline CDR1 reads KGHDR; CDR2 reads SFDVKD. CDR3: CATSLLTGGTDTQYF. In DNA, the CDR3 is TGTGCCACCAGTCTTCTTACAGGGGGCACCGATACGCAGTATTTT.

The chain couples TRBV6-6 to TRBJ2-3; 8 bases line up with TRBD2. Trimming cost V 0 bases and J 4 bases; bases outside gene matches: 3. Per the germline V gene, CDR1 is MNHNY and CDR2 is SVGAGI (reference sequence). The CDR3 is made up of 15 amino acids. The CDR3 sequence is CASSYSAGGADTQYF. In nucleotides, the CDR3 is TGTGCCAGCAGTTACTCTGCGGGGGGCGCAGATACGCAGTATTTT.

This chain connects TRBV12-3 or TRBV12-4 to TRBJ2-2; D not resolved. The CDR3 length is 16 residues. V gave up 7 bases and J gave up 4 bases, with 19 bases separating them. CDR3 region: CASTDDGESITGELFF. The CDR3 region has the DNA TGTGCCAGCACCGATGACGGCGAATCGATCACCGGGGAGCTGTTTTTT.

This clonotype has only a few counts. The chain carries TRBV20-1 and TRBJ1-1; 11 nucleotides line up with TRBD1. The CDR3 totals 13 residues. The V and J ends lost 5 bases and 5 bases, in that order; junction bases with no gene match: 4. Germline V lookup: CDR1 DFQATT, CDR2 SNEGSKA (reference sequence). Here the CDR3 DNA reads TGCAGTGCTGGACAGGGGGCAGAGACTGAAGCTTTCTTT. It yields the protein CSAGQGAETEAFF.